This T cell receptor beta chain was retrieved from a study of shared T cell receptors in the human thymus. Generated by immunoSEQ multiplex PCR, the TCRdb table keeps only in-frame clones and is missing some. The profile shows hundreds of thousands of clones, roughly 94% of them singletons. The CDR3 totals 16 residues. V gave up 3 bases and J gave up 8 bases, with 19 bases separating them. The germline CDR1 and CDR2 sequences are LNHNV and YYDKDF (reference sequence). The receptor's source is a human donor. The sequenced sample consisted of thymocytes. V is TRBV15 and J is TRBJ1-4; D gene uncertain. The chain's CDR3 is CATSSPPRPQAEKLFF. CDR3 DNA: TGTGCCACCAGCAGCCCCCCTCGGCCCCAAGCGGAAAAACTGTTTTTT.